Listed here are 24 T cell receptor beta chains from one sample, sequenced in a study of blood T cell repertoires in COVID-19. Here immunoSEQ multiplex PCR was the method, and the copy in TCRdb shows in-frame clones only, minus some. The sample gives hundreds of thousands of clones, 85% of which show up once; roughly 3.6% is in the top ten. Sequences were obtained from peripheral blood. The source of these receptors is a woman aged 18-29 years with acute or convalescent COVID-19.

The rearrangement joins TRBV11-2 to TRBJ2-5, with D possibly TRBD1 on 6 matching bases. The CDR3 has 15 amino acids. Looked up from germline, CDR1 is SGHAT and CDR2 is FQNNGV. V gave up 5 bases and J gave up 5 bases, with 18 bases separating them. The CDR3 nucleotides are TGTGCCAGCAGCCTAATCCTGGGGGCGTGGGAGACCCAGTACTTC. Translated, it gives CASSLILGAWETQYF.

The V call is TRBV5-1, the J call TRBJ1-2; D might be TRBD1 (5 bases). Trimming removed 0 bases from V and 7 bases from J, with 10 bases in between. CDR3 length: 13 amino acids. The germline gives CDR1 SGHRS, CDR2 YFSETQ. The CDR3, as DNA: TGCGCCAGCAGCTTGGAAGGGGTCCCTGGCTACACCTTC. Translated: CASSLEGVPGYTF.

The rearrangement joins TRBV3-1 (or the pseudogene TRBV3-2) to TRBJ2-1; 12 bases line up with TRBD2. The CDR3 has 16 residues. CDR1 and CDR2 (germline): LGHDT, YNNKEL (reference sequence). V shed 4 bases and J 5 bases; nucleotides not matched to a gene: 6. CDR3 in DNA: TGTGCCAGCAGCCGAGGACTAGCGGGGCCCCACAATGAGCAGTTCTTC. Protein: CASSRGLAGPHNEQFF.

V and J are TRBV6-5 and TRBJ2-7; 10 bases are a match to TRBD1. The CDR3 contains 15 residues. V dropped 5 bases and J dropped 0; count of bases not matched to a gene: 4. Germline V gene data show CDR1 as MNHEY and CDR2 as SVGAGI. The CDR3 bases are TGTGCCAGCAGTAAGGGACAGGGGTTCTCCTACGAGCAGTACTTC. It translates to CASSKGQGFSYEQYF.

The chain has TRBV1 and TRBJ1-6. TRBV1 is marked as a pseudogene. This CDR3 has 16 residues. The CDR3 loop is CTSSQEPPLSNSPLHF. The DNA of the CDR3 is TGCACCAGCAGCCAAGAACCCCCCCTTAGCAATTCACCCCTCCACTTT.

This clone has a single count. The rearrangement links TRBV15 to TRBJ2-3, with a weak D call TRBD2 (6 bases). The CDR3 contains 16 residues. V was pared by 1 base and J by 1 base, with 12 bases between. The V gene's germline CDR1 is LNHNV and CDR2 YYDKDF (reference sequence). The chain's CDR3 is CATSRVGRRGTDTQYF. The CDR3 nucleotides read TGTGCCACCAGCAGAGTGGGGAGGCGGGGCACAGATACGCAGTATTTT.

This chain connects TRBV2 to TRBJ2-5; 7 bases line up with TRBD1. V shed 4 bases and J 5 bases; nucleotides not matched to a gene: 7. Per germline, CDR1 SNHLY and CDR2 FYNNEI. This CDR3 contains 14 residues. CDR3 sequence reads: CASSGTGIQETQYF. CDR3 in DNA: TGTGCCAGCAGTGGGACAGGTATCCAGGAGACCCAGTACTTC.

The rearrangement joins TRBV6-5 to TRBJ1-4, with D unclear. V lost 7 bases and J 7 bases, leaving 16 bases between the germline ends. Germline CDR1 and CDR2: MNHEY and SVGAGI. CDR3 length: 14 residues. This CDR3 is CASKERSSLEKLFF. For the CDR3, the DNA is TGTGCCAGCAAAGAGAGGAGTTCCCTTGAAAAACTGTTTTTT.

Details on this clone: The same CDR3 arises from other DNA sequences in this sample as well. The chain couples TRBV5-6 to TRBJ1-2; D is undetermined. Germline V lookup: CDR1 SGHDT, CDR2 YYEEEE. Trimming took off 0 bases at V and 8 bases at J, with 8 bases between the two ends. The CDR3 runs to 12 residues. CDR3 sequence: CASSLVGGGYTF. The CDR3 DNA sequence: TGTGCCAGCAGCTTGGTGGGAGGCGGCTACACCTTC.

V and J are TRBV5-1 and TRBJ1-4; D unresolved. Per the germline V gene, CDR1 is SGHRS and CDR2 is YFSETQ. The V end was cut by 0 bases, the J end by 7 bases, with 10 bases between. The CDR3 covers 14 residues. The CDR3 DNA follows: TGCGCCAGCAGCTTGGGGGCAGATGGTGAAAAACTGTTTTTT. Protein product: CASSLGADGEKLFF. Full variable domain (missing parts from reference TRBV5-1 and TRBJ1-4): KAGVTQTPRYLIKTRGQQVTLSCSPISGHRSVSWYQQTPGQGLQFLFEYFSETQRNKGNFPGRFSGRQFSNSRSEMNVSTLELGDSALYLCASSLGADGEKLFFGSGTQLSVL.

In this sample, this clone turned up a few times. This rearrangement joins TRBV10-3 to TRBJ2-5; tentatively, D is TRBD1 (5 bases). In germline, CDR1 is ENHRY, CDR2 SYGVKD. The germline V and J ends were trimmed by 5 bases and 5 bases, with 15 bases remaining between them. The CDR3 covers 14 residues. The DNA for the CDR3 is TGTGCCATCAGTCAAGGGGTACTTCGTGAGACCCAGTACTTC. Its translation is CAISQGVLRETQYF.

This chain uses TRBV25-1 with TRBJ1-6; TRBD1 might be the D (6 bases). The CDR3 covers 15 residues. The V end was cut by 3 bases, the J end by 7 bases, with 13 bases between. The germline V gene has CDR1 MGHDK and CDR2 SYGVNS. The CDR3 loop is CASSEGRGSNSPLHF. Here the CDR3 DNA reads TGTGCCAGCAGTGAGGGCAGGGGTTCAAATTCACCCCTCCACTTT.

The V and J genes are TRBV15 and TRBJ1-1; the match to TRBD1 covers 10 bases. J was trimmed by 0 bases and V by 1 base; bases with no gene match: 2. In germline, CDR1 is LNHNV, CDR2 YYDKDF (reference sequence). This CDR3 spans 16 amino acids. CDR3 nucleotide sequence: TGTGCCACCAGCAGAGGAGGACAGGGGGTGAACACTGAAGCTTTCTTT. This sequence encodes CATSRGGQGVNTEAFF.

The genes are TRBV5-1 and TRBJ2-1, with TRBD1 matching 9 bases. After removal of 5 bases from V and 5 bases from J, the junction contained 11 bases not matched to a gene. CDR3 length: 16 amino acids. Germline CDR1 SGHRS, CDR2 YFSETQ. The CDR3: CASRRAPGQGNNEQFF. The CDR3 nucleotides are TGCGCCAGCAGGCGGGCGCCGGGACAGGGCAACAATGAGCAGTTCTTC. Full variable domain (outside the CDR3, taken from reference TRBV5-1 and TRBJ2-1): KAGVTQTPRYLIKTRGQQVTLSCSPISGHRSVSWYQQTPGQGLQFLFEYFSETQRNKGNFPGRFSGRQFSNSRSEMNVSTLELGDSALYLCASRRAPGQGNNEQFFGPGTRLTVL.

The CDR3 region is CASSLALATIQETQYF. The CDR3 DNA reads TGCGCCAGCAGCTTGGCACTAGCGACAATCCAAGAGACCCAGTACTTC. V usage is TRBV5-1 and J usage is TRBJ2-5, with 7 bases that match TRBD2. J was trimmed by 1 base and V by 0 bases; bases with no gene match: 6. The CDR3 contains 16 residues. CDR1 and CDR2 from the germline V gene are SGHRS and YFSETQ.

The rearrangement links TRBV18 to TRBJ1-1; D gene ambiguous. The CDR3 runs 13 residues. The V gene lost 4 bases and the J gene lost 7 bases, with 13 bases spanning the gap. Per the germline V gene, CDR1 is KGHSH and CDR2 is LQKENI. The CDR3 loop is CASSRSESVEAFF. CDR3 DNA: TGTGCCAGCTCACGGAGTGAATCTGTTGAAGCTTTCTTT.

The chain is built from TRBV2 and TRBJ2-7; a weak D match, TRBD1 (7 bases). V was clipped by 5 bases and J by 3 bases, with 11 bases between them. The length of the CDR3 is 13 residues. Germline-derived CDR1 and CDR2 are SNHLY and FYNNEI. CDR3 sequence reads: CASSRQGGYEQYF. DNA for the CDR3: TGTGCCAGCAGTCGACAGGGAGGCTACGAGCAGTACTTC.

The V and J genes are TRBV6-4 and TRBJ1-1, with 7 nucleotides matching TRBD1. The CDR3 is made up of 15 amino acids. Germline V gives CDR1 MRHNA, CDR2 SNTAGT. V lost 0 bases and J lost 3; bases outside the gene matches: 4. The CDR3 DNA follows: TGTGCCAGCAGTGACTCCCACAGGGGCGACACTGAAGCTTTCTTT. This translates into CASSDSHRGDTEAFF.

This chain uses TRBV30 with TRBJ1-2; 8 bases line up with TRBD1. CDR3 length: 14 residues. The germline V gene encodes CDR1 GTSNPN and CDR2 SVGIG (reference sequence). Trimming took 0 bases from V and 4 from J; bases not matched to a gene: 4. As DNA, the CDR3 is TGTGCCTGGAGTGTACACAGGGGGGTCTATGGCTACACCTTC. As protein: CAWSVHRGVYGYTF.

The CDR3 DNA is TGTGCCAGCAGCTTAGTTTACGGAGCTGGAAACACCATATATTTT. Translated: CASSLVYGAGNTIYF. The chain is built from TRBV7-9 and TRBJ1-3; D is unresolved. Germline CDR1 is SEHNR and CDR2 is FQNEAQ (reference sequence). V lost 1 base, J lost 2 bases, and 9 bases lay in between. This CDR3 comprises 15 residues.

This chain uses TRBV28 with TRBJ1-5, with D possibly TRBD1 on 5 matching bases. The CDR3 runs to 15 residues. Between the trimmed V and J ends, which lost 7 bases and 3 bases, there was a span of 16 bases. Looked up from germline, CDR1 is MDHEN and CDR2 is SYDVKM. CDR3 loop: CASTLSAGDNQPQHF. The CDR3 coding sequence is TGTGCCAGCACCCTCTCGGCGGGGGACAATCAGCCCCAGCATTTT.

This chain uses TRBV19 with TRBJ1-5; D not certain. The germline V gene encodes CDR1 LNHDA and CDR2 SQIVND (reference sequence). Trimming took off 8 bases at V and 1 base at J, with 12 bases between the two ends. The CDR3 has 14 residues. The CDR3 nucleotides are TGTGCCAGTTATTTCGAGGGCAGCAATCAGCCCCAGCATTTT. This sequence encodes CASYFEGSNQPQHF.

Turning to this clone: At the DNA level, this CDR3 is encoded by other sequences in the same sample as well. The chain has TRBV4-2 and TRBJ1-5; D might be TRBD1 (5 bases). Looked up from germline, CDR1 is LGHNA and CDR2 is YNFKEQ. This CDR3 has 13 residues. Trimming pared 0 bases from V and 7 bases from J, leaving 7 bases between. The CDR3 protein is CASSQDGGQPQHF. In nucleotides, the CDR3 is TGTGCCAGCAGCCAAGACGGGGGGCAGCCCCAGCATTTT.

J is TRBJ1-2 and V is TRBV13; TRBD1 is a possible D gene (6 bases). The ends were cut back, 4 bases at V and 0 bases at J, with 9 bases in the middle. This CDR3 has 14 amino acids. CDR1 and CDR2 from the germline V gene are PRHDT and FYEKMQ (reference sequence). As DNA, the CDR3 is TGTGCCAGCAGCTGGACAGACTCTAACTATGGCTACACCTTC. Amino acid sequence: CASSWTDSNYGYTF.